One and the same sample provided the 6 T cell receptor beta chains below, sequenced in a study of cytomegalovirus exposure and HLA in healthy donors. The PCR used 60 Vbeta and 13 Jbeta primers. Clones were sequenced by immunoSEQ multiplex PCR, and TCRdb holds only the in-frame ones, with some missing. The sample consists of about 130,000 clones, roughly four fifths of them appearing once. The material sequenced was PBMCs. These receptors were obtained from a woman aged 45-59 years in good health and CMV-seropositive.

This clone appeared a few times. This chain joins TRBV5-1 and TRBJ1-1, with TRBD1 identical over 11 bases. V lost 4 bases, J lost 5 bases, and 7 bases stayed unmatched. The CDR3 spans 15 residues. Germline V gene sequence: CDR1 SGHRS, CDR2 YFSETQ. CDR3 DNA sequence: TGCGCCAGCAGCGAACCGGGACAGGGGGAAACTGAAGCTTTCTTT. This codes for CASSEPGQGETEAFF.

This clone was observed once. The CDR3 nucleotides read TGTGCCAGTAGCAGGGGGCATAATTATGAGCAGTTCTTC. It translates to CASSRGHNYEQFF. The J gene is TRBJ2-1, the V gene TRBV19; 8 positions match TRBD1. Looked up from germline, CDR1 is LNHDA and CDR2 is SQIVND (reference sequence). With V trimmed by 6 bases and J by 8 bases, 6 bases remained unmatched. The CDR3 covers 13 residues.

This chain links TRBV6-6 with TRBJ2-1, with TRBD2 matching over 8 bases. This CDR3 is 16 amino acids long. CDR1 and CDR2 (germline): MNHNY, SVGAGI (reference sequence). The trim removed 0 bases at V and 4 bases at J, leaving 5 bases unmatched. The CDR3 DNA reads as TGTGCCAGCAGTTACTCCTTGGGACTAGTTTACAATGAGCAGTTCTTC. Its protein product is CASSYSLGLVYNEQFF.

The rearrangement links TRBV2 to TRBJ1-1; D is unresolved. The CDR3 sequence is 11 residues long. V was cut by 8 bases and J by 8 bases, with 12 bases left in between. Germline V lookup: CDR1 SNHLY, CDR2 FYNNEI. CDR3 nucleotide sequence: TGTGCCAGCTCCCGGGAGTCGGAAGCTTTCTTT. The encoded protein is CASSRESEAFF.

The chain recombines TRBV5-1 with TRBJ1-1; tentative D call: TRBD1 (6 bases). The CDR3 is 14 residues long. The V end was cut by 5 bases, the J end by 1 base, with 12 bases between. Germline loops: CDR1 SGHRS, CDR2 YFSETQ. The CDR3 region is CASRSTGPNTEAFF. In nucleotides, the CDR3 is TGCGCCAGCAGATCCACAGGGCCGAACACTGAAGCTTTCTTT. Combining the CDR3 with reference TRBV5-1 and TRBJ1-1 gives the whole variable domain KAGVTQTPRYLIKTRGQQVTLSCSPISGHRSVSWYQQTPGQGLQFLFEYFSETQRNKGNFPGRFSGRQFSNSRSEMNVSTLELGDSALYLCASRSTGPNTEAFFGQGTRLTVV.

This chain connects TRBV4-1 to TRBJ2-5; TRBD2 might be the D (6 bases). Trimming removed 2 bases at V and 3 bases at J, with 28 bases between. This CDR3 has 20 residues. Germline CDR1 reads MGHRA; CDR2 reads YSYEKL. CDR3 loop: CASSQPRGGWASSEEETQYF. The CDR3, as DNA: TGCGCCAGCAGCCAACCCCGAGGAGGGTGGGCTAGCTCAGAGGAAGAGACCCAGTACTTC.